This TCR beta chain was identified during a study of blood T cells in healthy people across ages. Primed by a sample-barcoded 5' primer and a J-beta primer mix, a second PCR proceeded for about 7 to 11 cycles. TCRdb recomputed calls from the 5' RACE reads with MiXCR, one row per CDR3 protein. The top ten hold about 7.7% of the sample, which has around 1,700,000 distinct CDR3 sequences, over 25% seen once. Every sample yielded at least 6.5 million isolated PBMCs. RNA extraction gave at least 5.5 micrograms of total RNA per sample. The CDR3 consists of 14 residues. The germline gives CDR1 SQVTM, CDR2 ANQGSEA. After removal of 4 bases from V and 2 bases from J, the junction contained 6 bases not matched to a gene.

The specimen was blood. This TCR was sampled from a woman aged 25 to 45 in good health. This chain uses TRBV29-1 with TRBJ2-3, with TRBD2 identical over 7 bases. CDR3 region: CSVVPGLHTDTQYF. As DNA, the CDR3 is TGCAGCGTTGTCCCGGGACTACACACAGATACGCAGTATTTT.